Sequencing of this T cell receptor (beta chain) was carried out in a study of PD-1 blockade in classical Hodgkin lymphoma. With no exception, relapse followed autologous stem cell transplantation in all patients, and brentuximab vedotin exposure varied. Only in-frame clones appear in the TCRdb table, and some are missing; sequencing was by immunoSEQ multiplex PCR. The table includes about 75,000 clones, more than 85% detected once. Trimming stripped 5 bases from V and 8 bases from J, with 21 bases between. The CDR3 runs 16 residues. In germline, CDR1 is SEHNR, CDR2 FQNEAQ (reference sequence). The sequence came from a human donor with classical Hodgkin lymphoma. Here the sequenced sample was peripheral blood mononuclear cells (PBMCs), taken at baseline. V usage is TRBV7-9 and J usage is TRBJ1-4, with D hard to call. CDR3 coding DNA: TGTGCCAGCAGCCGAGCGACCTCGGGCGGAGGCGAAAAACTGTTTTTT. The encoded protein is CASSRATSGGGEKLFF.